Each of the 10 T cell receptor beta chains below was sequenced from the same sample in a study of T-cell reconstitution after alpha-beta-depleted transplantation in children. Researchers prepared the TCRbeta library using unique molecular identifiers, the study reports. MiXCR, applied by TCRdb to the PCR reads, yields one record per CDR3 protein. The profile covers some 640,000 distinct CDR3 sequences, with 16% appearing a single time and 0.85% to 1.3% taken by the ten largest. The material was PBMCs from the stem cell graft donor, obtained from the stem cell graft. The source of these receptors is a human donor who donated a stem cell graft to a child with acute myeloid leukemia.

This clonotype has more than one count but fewer than ten. V is TRBV5-5 and J is TRBJ1-3; D gene ambiguous. Germline assignment: CDR1 SGHKS and CDR2 YYEKEE (reference sequence). The CDR3 covers 14 residues. With 4 bases removed from V and 3 bases from J, the gap between germline ends came to 11 bases. In DNA, the CDR3 is TGTGCCAGCAGCCTCCAGGACTTTGGAAACACCATATATTTT. Its protein product is CASSLQDFGNTIYF.

This clonotype was counted a few times. The rearrangement joins TRBV25-1 to TRBJ2-1; D not certain. CDR3 size: 10 residues. Trimming took 4 bases from V and 7 from J, leaving 2 bases between them. Germline V CDR1 and CDR2: MGHDK, SYGVNS. This CDR3 is CASSANEQFF. The CDR3 DNA is TGTGCCAGCAGTGCTAATGAGCAGTTCTTC.

The CDR3 region is CASSLERLPRETQYF. The CDR3, as DNA: TGTGCCAGCAGCTTAGAGAGACTCCCCAGAGAGACCCAGTACTTC. The chain carries TRBV7-9 and TRBJ2-5; D ambiguous. This CDR3 comprises 15 residues. CDR1 is SEHNR, CDR2 FQNEAQ, per germline (reference sequence). Trimming left V 1 base short and J 4 bases short, with 13 bases between.

This clonotype was counted at least ten times. The chain combines TRBV20-1 with TRBJ2-1, with 7 bases fitting TRBD1. The CDR3 is 14 amino acids. Germline V gene data show CDR1 as DFQATT and CDR2 as SNEGSKA (reference sequence). V was pared by 4 bases and J by 3 bases, with 6 bases of the junction left unmatched. The CDR3 DNA is TGCAGTGCTAAAGGGACAGAGAACTACAATGAGCAGTTCTTC. This gives the protein CSAKGTENYNEQFF.

V is TRBV20-1 and J is TRBJ2-2; a weak D match, TRBD2 (5 bases). The CDR3 consists of 18 residues. Trimming left V 0 bases short and J 8 bases short, with 25 bases between. Germline CDR1 reads DFQATT; CDR2 reads SNEGSKA (reference sequence). CDR3 protein: CSARDRRGPVTREGELFF. The CDR3 DNA sequence: TGCAGTGCTAGAGATCGGAGAGGTCCGGTGACAAGGGAGGGGGAGCTGTTTTTT.

This clonotype was found once. The CDR3 sequence: CASSQTIGRVGGIGETQYF. CDR3 nucleotide sequence: TGCGCCAGCAGCCAAACGATTGGCCGAGTGGGGGGGATTGGAGAGACCCAGTACTTC. The chain uses TRBV4-3 and TRBJ2-5, with 7 bases fitting TRBD2. The trim removed 2 bases at V and 4 bases at J, leaving 19 bases unmatched. The germline gives CDR1 LGHNA, CDR2 YSLEER. The CDR3 loop spans 19 amino acids.

The sample holds many counts of this clonotype. This chain joins TRBV12-3 or TRBV12-4 and TRBJ2-5, with 7 bases matching TRBD2. The CDR3 runs 14 residues. Trimming cost V 3 bases and J 2 bases; bases outside gene matches: 3. CDR3 residues: CASSFAAGQETQYF. The CDR3 DNA is TGTGCCAGCAGTTTCGCAGCGGGGCAAGAGACCCAGTACTTC.

This clonotype was counted at least ten times. The CDR3 loop reads CASSYASGVTNEKLFF. The CDR3 coding sequence is TGTGCCAGCAGCTACGCGTCGGGCGTAACTAATGAAAAACTGTTTTTT. The chain has TRBV6-5 and TRBJ1-4; no definite D call. There are 16 residues in the CDR3. V lost 6 bases to trimming and J lost 1 base, with 15 bases between them. CDR1 is MNHEY and CDR2 is SVGAGI in the germline V gene.

The chain carries TRBV28 and TRBJ2-4; D is undetermined. CDR3 size: 13 residues. Germline loops: CDR1 MDHEN, CDR2 SYDVKM. V dropped 6 bases and J dropped 5 bases, with 11 bases sitting between them. CDR3 nucleotide sequence: TGTGCCAGCAGACCCCTCCGGGAAAACATTCAGTACTTC. Translation: CASRPLRENIQYF.

This clonotype was counted at least ten times. The J gene is TRBJ2-1, the V gene TRBV29-1; 8 nucleotides align to TRBD2. V lost 1 base and J lost 6; bases outside the gene matches: 2. The CDR3 loop spans 13 amino acids. Germline CDR1 reads SQVTM; CDR2 reads ANQGSEA. The CDR3 DNA follows: TGCAGCGTTGAAGCGACTAGCGCCAATGAGCAGTTCTTC. This codes for CSVEATSANEQFF.